Presented here are 26 T cell receptor beta chains from one specimen sequenced in a study of post-analysis software for immune sequencing data. The study's findings and limits: The five TRBV segments detected at higher frequency in patients than in controls included TRBV5-6, TRBV5-1 and TRBV20-1.

TCR beta cDNA libraries included unique molecular identifiers. TCRdb recomputed calls from the PCR reads with MiXCR, one row per CDR3 protein. This table holds fewer than 600,000 distinct CDR3 sequences, around 40% found once. No antigen has been identified for these receptors. The material sequenced was blood. These receptor sequences come from a girl aged 5 to 17 with multiple sclerosis.

Ten or more counts support this clonotype. The germline gene is not matched at one end of the junction; a read error may be the cause. This rearrangement joins TRBV9 to TRBJ2-3; D is unclear. CDR1 is SGDLS and CDR2 is YYNGEE in the germline V gene. This CDR3 region has 13 residues. CDR3 in amino acids: CASSAGGTDTQYF. CDR3 in DNA: TGCGCCAGCAGCGCAGGAGGCACAGATACGCAGTATTTT.

V gene TRBV6-6 combines with J gene TRBJ1-3; the D gene is possibly TRBD1 (5 bases). Trimming took 5 bases from V and 8 from J, leaving 16 bases between them. The germline gives CDR1 MNHNY, CDR2 SVGAGI (reference sequence). This CDR3 has 14 amino acids. As DNA, the CDR3 is TGTGCCAGCAGTCCCCGGGGGGTTCGTCACACCATATATTTT. Amino acid sequence: CASSPRGVRHTIYF.

This clonotype has more than one count but fewer than ten. The CDR3 region has the DNA TGTGCCAGCAGCTTAGGGCAGGAAACATCCTACGAGCAGTACTTC. It yields the protein CASSLGQETSYEQYF. V gene TRBV7-8 combines with J gene TRBJ2-7, with D hard to call. V lost 1 base to trimming and J lost 1 base, with 11 bases between them. Germline lookup yields CDR1 SGHVS and CDR2 FQNEAQ. This CDR3 comprises 15 residues. Together with reference TRBV7-8 and TRBJ2-7, the CDR3 gives the full variable domain: GAGVSQSPRYKVAKRGQDVALRCDPISGHVSLFWYQQALGQGPEFLTYFQNEAQLDKSGLPSDRFFAERPEGSVSTLKIQRTQQEDSAVYLCASSLGQETSYEQYFGPGTRLTVT.

The V and J genes are TRBV21-1 and TRBJ2-5. Judging by the DNA end, TRBJ2-7 fits better; the J call may be wrong. TRBV21-1 is a recognized pseudogene. The CDR3 spans 14 residues. The CDR3 is CASSKEFTGYEQYF. In DNA, the CDR3 is TGTGCCAGCAGCAAAGAGTTCACGGGCTACGAGCAGTACTTC.

The V call is TRBV28, the J call TRBJ2-5; 9 nucleotides align to TRBD1. V gave up 6 bases and J gave up 0 bases; unmatched junction bases: 5. CDR3 length equals 15 residues. The germline V gene has CDR1 MDHEN and CDR2 SYDVKM. In DNA form, the CDR3 reads TGTGCCAGCAGCCGGACAGGGGAGGACCAAGAGACCCAGTACTTC. It specifies CASSRTGEDQETQYF.

The chain has TRBV6-1 and TRBJ2-5; D remains ambiguous. Germline assignment: CDR1 MNHNS and CDR2 SASEGT. The V end lost 4 bases, the J end lost 3 bases, and 9 bases lay between the germline ends. The CDR3 runs to 13 residues. The CDR3 protein is CASSADGEETQYF. The CDR3 nucleotides are TGTGCCAGCAGTGCCGACGGCGAAGAGACCCAGTACTTC.

This chain joins TRBV2 and TRBJ2-7, with D perhaps matching TRBD1 (5 bases). The CDR3 consists of 12 residues. Between the trimmed V and J ends, which lost 6 bases and 3 bases, there was a span of 9 bases. Germline values: CDR1 SNHLY, CDR2 FYNNEI. The CDR3: CASREQGYEQYF. CDR3 DNA sequence: TGTGCCAGCAGAGAGCAGGGCTACGAGCAGTACTTC.

CDR3 DNA: TGTGCCAGCAGCTTAATGTATAATTCACCCCTCCACTTT. Encoded protein: CASSLMYNSPLHF. The chain has TRBV7-3 and TRBJ1-6; D remains ambiguous. Germline V CDR1 and CDR2: SGHTA, FQGTGA. The CDR3 has 13 amino acids. V was trimmed by 1 base and J by 4 bases, leaving 2 bases between them.

This clonotype was recorded a few times. This chain links TRBV29-1 with TRBJ2-7; D is uncertain. Germline loops: CDR1 SQVTM, CDR2 ANQGSEA. The CDR3 is 13 residues long. V gave up 6 bases and J gave up 5 bases, with 17 bases separating them. CDR3 in DNA: TGCAGCGTGTTGAGAAAGGGAAGCCACGAGCAGTACTTC. Its protein is CSVLRKGSHEQYF.

This clonotype was seen only a few times. The chain is built from TRBV6-1 and TRBJ2-1, with D hard to call. The germline V and J ends were trimmed by 1 base and 4 bases, with 14 bases remaining between them. The CDR3 totals 16 residues. The germline V gene has CDR1 MNHNS and CDR2 SASEGT. The CDR3 loop is CASSEDPDGLYNEQFF. DNA of the CDR3: TGTGCCAGCAGTGAAGATCCAGACGGCCTTTACAATGAGCAGTTCTTC.

This clonotype was found a few times. This chain uses TRBV12-3 or TRBV12-4 with TRBJ1-4; D gene uncertain. Trimming stripped 7 bases from V and 8 bases from J, with 14 bases between. The CDR3 runs to 13 residues. CDR3 DNA sequence: TGTGCCAGCACCCGGGATAGTAAAGAAAAACTGTTTTTT. This translates into CASTRDSKEKLFF.

This chain uses TRBV28 with TRBJ2-5; D gene ambiguous. Germline loops: CDR1 MDHEN, CDR2 SYDVKM. Deletions cut 5 bases from V and 1 base from J, with 11 bases between. This CDR3 is built from 14 residues. The CDR3 protein is CASSQIQSQETQYF. The CDR3 DNA follows: TGTGCCAGCAGTCAAATACAGAGCCAAGAGACCCAGTACTTC.

The rearrangement links TRBV29-1 to TRBJ2-1; 11 bases align to TRBD2. The J call may not be correct, given that the DNA end is closer to TRBJ2-7. Germline V gene sequence: CDR1 SQVTM, CDR2 ANQGSEA. This CDR3 is built from 16 residues. CDR3: CSVSLAGVGTYNEQYF. CDR3 sequence (DNA): TGCAGCGTCTCACTAGCGGGGGTTGGAACTTACAATGAGCAGTACTTC.

The chain couples TRBV7-2 to TRBJ1-6; the D is unclear. Germline V gene data show CDR1 as SGHTA and CDR2 as FQGNSA. Between the trimmed V and J ends, which lost 5 bases and 10 bases, there was a span of 18 bases. This CDR3 comprises 15 residues. CDR3 protein: CASSLRVYRESPLHF. DNA for the CDR3: TGTGCCAGCAGCCTTCGGGTCTACCGAGAGTCACCCCTCCACTTT.

The rearrangement joins TRBV28 to TRBJ1-2; D might be TRBD1 (5 bases). Germline lookup yields CDR1 MDHEN and CDR2 SYDVKM. The V gene lost 3 bases and the J gene lost 4 bases, with 15 bases spanning the gap. The CDR3 length is 15 residues. CDR3 residues: CASSLPLTDLYGYTF. The CDR3, as DNA: TGTGCCAGCAGTTTGCCCTTGACAGACCTCTATGGCTACACCTTC.

The chain links TRBV4-1 to TRBJ2-5; unclear D gene. CDR3 length equals 14 residues. V was trimmed by 2 bases and J by 11 bases, leaving 18 bases between them. Germline V gene sequence: CDR1 MGHRA, CDR2 YSYEKL. The DNA of the CDR3 is TGCGCCAGCAGCCAAAGGAAGGGCTACAATGAGCAGTACTTC. Its translation is CASSQRKGYNEQYF.

This clonotype has just one count. The chain has TRBV29-1 and TRBJ1-1; no clear D gene. This CDR3 comprises 14 residues. V lost 8 bases and J lost 6, with 22 bases in between. Looked up from germline, CDR1 is SQVTM and CDR2 is ANQGSEA. The CDR3 spells CSPFPTPGVAEAFF. CDR3 bases: TGCAGCCCCTTCCCGACACCTGGGGTCGCTGAAGCTTTCTTT.

The gene calls are TRBV20-1 and TRBJ2-1; 10 bases align to TRBD2. CDR1 and CDR2 (germline): DFQATT, SNEGSKA (reference sequence). After removal of 4 bases from V and 8 bases from J, the junction contained 11 bases not matched to a gene. CDR3 length equals 15 residues. CDR3 sequence reads: CSAIKGLAGADEQFF. For the CDR3, the DNA is TGCAGTGCTATAAAGGGGCTAGCGGGAGCCGATGAGCAGTTCTTC.

As regards this clonotype: No DNA is shown, since the ends of the CDR3 on it are uncertain; the CDR3 is the one TCRdb lists. The CDR3: CASSKWGGGSKDIQYF. J is TRBJ2-4 and V is TRBV21-1; the DNA was not used to check the table's D call, TRBD2. TRBV21-1 is shown as a pseudogene. Both ends counted, the CDR3 spans 16 residues.

The chain uses TRBV3-1 and TRBJ2-1; weak D call: TRBD1 (6 bases). The J call is uncertain, as TRBJ2-7 better fits the DNA end. CDR3 length: 15 residues. In germline, CDR1 is LGHDT, CDR2 YNNKEL (reference sequence). The CDR3: CASSQAGTGPYEQYF. The CDR3 bases are TGTGCCAGCAGCCAAGCCGGAACAGGGCCCTACGAGCAGTACTTC.

Regarding this clonotype: Sequence at one end of the junction differs from germline and may be a read error. The gene calls are TRBV10-3 and TRBJ2-7; no clear D gene. The CDR3 contains 12 residues. Per the germline V gene, CDR1 is ENHRY and CDR2 is SYGVKD. CDR3 DNA: TGTGCCATCAGCGAATGGCCCTACGAGCAGTGCTTC. Translation gives CAISEWPYEQCF.

Concerning this clonotype itself: One end of the junction varies from germline; a read error may be responsible. The chain couples TRBV19 to TRBJ2-5, with 8 bases that match TRBD2. CDR1 and CDR2 (germline): LNHDA, SQIVND (reference sequence). The CDR3 length is 15 residues. CDR3 in amino acids: CASSIGAAGAQEQYF. CDR3 DNA sequence: TGCGCCAGTAGTATAGGAGCAGCGGGAGCGCAAGAGCAGTACTTC.

This chain links TRBV2 with TRBJ1-2; 9 bases match TRBD1. V lost 6 bases, J lost 6 bases, and 11 bases stayed unmatched. The CDR3 loop spans 15 amino acids. CDR1 and CDR2 from the germline V gene are SNHLY and FYNNEI. The CDR3 protein is CASSVAGTGRNGYTF. CDR3 bases: TGTGCCAGCAGCGTGGCCGGGACAGGGCGGAATGGCTACACCTTC. The full variable domain, completed using reference TRBV2 and TRBJ1-2, is EPEVTQTPSHQVTQMGQEVILRCVPISNHLYFYWYRQILGQKVEFLVSFYNNEISEKSEIFDDQFSVERPDGSNFTLKIRSTKLEDSAMYFCASSVAGTGRNGYTFGSGTRLTVV.

This clonotype was seen a handful of times. The chain joins TRBV29-1 to TRBJ1-2, with D uncertain. The CDR3 covers 11 residues. Germline V gene sequence: CDR1 SQVTM, CDR2 ANQGSEA. The CDR3 region has the DNA TGCAGTGCGTCATGGGACTATGGCTACACCTTC. Residues: CSASWDYGYTF.

The chain employs TRBV3-1 and TRBJ2-1; 10 bases are a match to TRBD2. Germline values: CDR1 LGHDT, CDR2 YNNKEL (reference sequence). V shed 0 bases and J 10 bases; nucleotides not matched to a gene: 12. This CDR3 region has 17 residues. CDR3 coding DNA: TGTGCCAGCAGCCAAGAGGCTCTAGCGGGAGCTGGGGACGAGCAGTTCTTC. Protein sequence: CASSQEALAGAGDEQFF.

The chain combines TRBV28 with TRBJ2-7; maybe TRBD1 (5 bases). Germline-derived CDR1 and CDR2 are MDHEN and SYDVKM. This CDR3 spans 13 amino acids. V gave up 8 bases and J gave up 2 bases, with 13 bases separating them. CDR3 bases: TGTGCCAGCTTGAGGCTAGGGGCCTACGAGCAGTACTTC. This sequence encodes CASLRLGAYEQYF.